The clone carrying this T cell receptor (beta chain) was observed many times. The read is 3 residues too short to cover the CDR3 end, so that end is filled in from the germline J gene. The source of the sample is a study of T cell clonality in common variable immunodeficiency. Profiling relied on immunoSEQ multiplex PCR, and the TCRdb table lists in-frame clones only, not all of them. The profile covers about 60,000 clones, none occurring a single time. CDR3 size: 14 residues. Looked up from germline, CDR1 is SGDLS and CDR2 is YYNGEE. V shed 3 bases, J shed 8 bases, and the junction held 6 bases outside the gene matches.

This clonotype was obtained from a person aged 18-70 years in good health. The chain uses TRBV9 and TRBJ2-1, with 9 bases aligning to TRBD2. Sequencing input: peripheral blood mononuclear cells. The CDR3 bases that were read are TGTGCCAGCAGCGCCGGGACTAGCAGATATGAG. This translates into CASSAGTSRYE. The complete CDR3 protein is CASSAGTSRYEQFF.